One and the same sample provided the 27 T cell receptor beta chains below, sequenced in a study of T cells in pancreatic ductal adenocarcinoma. Surgery without prior neoadjuvant therapy was the treatment of the selected pancreatic ductal adenocarcinoma patients. The repertoire was sequenced with immunoSEQ multiplex PCR; TCRdb's copy has only in-frame clones and lacks some. The table has around 9,000 clones, around 66% seen once; the top ten hold 27%. Sequenced material: pancreatic tumor tissue. The receptors stem from a human donor with pancreatic ductal adenocarcinoma.

The chain employs TRBV27 and TRBJ2-1; TRBD2 matches 11 bases. This CDR3 is built from 14 residues. Looked up from germline, CDR1 is MNHEY and CDR2 is SMNVEV (reference sequence). V lost 5 bases to trimming and J lost 6 bases; unmatched junction nucleotides: 3. CDR3 loop: CASSLSGRGNEQFF. DNA for the CDR3: TGTGCCAGCAGTCTTAGCGGGAGGGGCAATGAGCAGTTCTTC.

The V gene is TRBV18, the J gene TRBJ1-4; D unresolved. The CDR3 is 14 residues long. V was trimmed by 0 bases and J by 8 bases, leaving 10 bases between them. The germline gives CDR1 KGHSH, CDR2 LQKENI. The CDR3 sequence: CASSPPSLQEKLFF. For the CDR3, the DNA is TGTGCCAGCTCACCACCGAGCCTCCAGGAAAAACTGTTTTTT.

The rearrangement joins TRBV30 to TRBJ1-2; D is uncertain. The length of the CDR3 is 12 residues. The V gene lost 0 bases and the J gene lost 2 bases, with 4 bases spanning the gap. Germline CDR1 and CDR2: GTSNPN and SVGIG (reference sequence). CDR3 loop: CAWSVLNYGYTF. The CDR3 region has the DNA TGTGCCTGGAGTGTACTCAACTATGGCTACACCTTC.

The chain is built from TRBV9 and TRBJ2-1; no clear D gene. Germline CDR1 reads SGDLS; CDR2 reads YYNGEE. V lost 0 bases, J lost 7 bases, and 11 bases lay in between. The CDR3 sequence is 14 residues long. The CDR3 protein is CASSVGNFGNEQFF. CDR3 bases: TGTGCCAGCAGCGTAGGTAACTTCGGTAATGAGCAGTTCTTC.

The rearrangement uses TRBV5-4 and TRBJ2-6; possibly TRBD1 for D (5 bases). Trimming took 2 bases from V and 0 from J, leaving 12 bases between them. CDR1 and CDR2 from the germline V gene are SGHNT and YYREEE (reference sequence). CDR3 length: 17 amino acids. CDR3 sequence: CASSLHQGYSGANVLTF. In nucleotides, the CDR3 is TGTGCCAGCAGCTTACATCAGGGTTACTCTGGGGCCAACGTCCTGACTTTC.

V is TRBV28 and J is TRBJ2-3; 7 bases are shared with TRBD1. This CDR3 region has 15 residues. With V trimmed by 8 bases and J by 4 bases, 12 bases remained unmatched. Germline loops: CDR1 MDHEN, CDR2 SYDVKM. The CDR3 DNA follows: TGTGCCAGCTCCTCACGAACAGGGGCAGCAGATACGCAGTATTTT. Translating gives CASSSRTGAADTQYF.

In its sample, this clone was seen once. The junction and the germline gene differ at one end; a read error may be behind it. CDR3 DNA: TGCGCCAGCGGCTTTGGAGGCGGACTCCAGTTCTTC. It yields the protein CASGFGGGLQFF. The V call is TRBV5-1, the J call TRBJ2-1; D might be TRBD2 (5 bases). The CDR3 is 12 residues long. Germline lookup yields CDR1 SGHRS and CDR2 YFSETQ.

The J gene is TRBJ1-6, the V gene TRBV7-8; D perhaps matches TRBD1 (6 bases). The V end was cut by 5 bases, the J end by 4 bases, with 18 bases between. This CDR3 spans 17 amino acids. CDR1 is SGHVS, CDR2 FQNEAQ, per germline. The CDR3 DNA reads TGTGCCAGCAGCGCCTCCAGGGTAGGGGGGTATAATTCACCCCTCCACTTT. It translates to CASSASRVGGYNSPLHF.

This clone was counted a few times. The V gene is TRBV5-6, the J gene TRBJ2-1; 10 bases fit TRBD1. J lost 7 bases, V lost 4 bases, and 14 bases had no gene match. Per the germline V gene, CDR1 is SGHDT and CDR2 is YYEEEE. The CDR3 length is 17 residues. This CDR3 reads CASSRLSTGTGVNEQFF. Written as DNA, the CDR3 is TGTGCCAGCAGCCGACTTAGTACCGGGACAGGGGTAAATGAGCAGTTCTTC.

The chain carries TRBV28 and TRBJ1-2; D ambiguous. V lost 6 bases and J 7 bases, leaving 24 bases between the germline ends. This CDR3 has 16 amino acids. Germline V lookup: CDR1 MDHEN, CDR2 SYDVKM. CDR3 amino acids: CASSLLNPRAVPGYTF. The CDR3 nucleotides read TGTGCCAGCAGCCTTCTTAATCCAAGGGCGGTACCTGGCTACACCTTC.

This clone has a single count. The chain employs TRBV13 and TRBJ1-5, with D uncertain. Trimming cost V 4 bases and J 0 bases, with 7 bases left between them. Germline V gene data show CDR1 as PRHDT and CDR2 as FYEKMQ (reference sequence). The CDR3 is made up of 14 amino acids. The CDR3 DNA reads as TGTGCCAGCAGCTCAAGAAATAGCAATCAGCCCCAGCATTTT. Its protein is CASSSRNSNQPQHF. Complete variable domain (other parts from reference TRBV13 and TRBJ1-5): AAGVIQSPRHLIKEKRETATLKCYPIPRHDTVYWYQQGPGQDPQFLISFYEKMQSDKGSIPDRFSAQQFSDYHSELNMSSLELGDSALYFCASSSRNSNQPQHFGDGTRLSIL.

This clone was counted once. The genes are TRBV7-2 and TRBJ1-5; TRBD1 matches at 10 bases. V was pared by 6 bases and J by 7 bases, with 9 bases of the junction left unmatched. The CDR3 is 15 amino acids. Germline V gives CDR1 SGHTA, CDR2 FQGNSA. The CDR3 sequence: CASRPGQGEGQPQHF. The CDR3 nucleotides read TGTGCCAGCAGACCAGGACAGGGGGAAGGACAGCCCCAGCATTTT.

This clone is large within its sample. The V and J genes are TRBV15 and TRBJ1-6, with unresolved D. V was shortened by 5 bases and J by 7 bases, with 12 bases between the two germline ends. CDR3 length: 14 residues. Germline V gives CDR1 LNHNV, CDR2 YYDKDF (reference sequence). The CDR3 loop is CATSVTEHNSPLHF. CDR3 nucleotide sequence: TGTGCCACCAGCGTTACAGAGCACAATTCACCCCTCCACTTT.

This clone was seen a few times. The gene calls are TRBV7-9 and TRBJ1-5; 9 bases agree with TRBD1. V lost 3 bases to trimming and J lost 3 bases; unmatched junction nucleotides: 9. There are 17 residues in the CDR3. Germline V gene sequence: CDR1 SEHNR, CDR2 FQNEAQ (reference sequence). CDR3 in amino acids: CASSLGRTGVDNQPQHF. CDR3 sequence (DNA): TGTGCCAGCAGCTTGGGCCGGACAGGGGTCGACAATCAGCCCCAGCATTTT.

The rearrangement joins TRBV6-5 to TRBJ2-7; either TRBD1 or TRBD2 may fit D (5 bases each). Germline values: CDR1 MNHEY, CDR2 SVGAGI. This CDR3 has 15 amino acids. The V gene lost 0 bases and the J gene lost 3 bases, with 12 bases spanning the gap. CDR3 protein: CASSYSDGTDYEQYF. DNA of the CDR3: TGTGCCAGCAGTTACTCGGATGGGACCGACTACGAGCAGTACTTC.

The DNA for the CDR3 is TGTGCCAGCAGCTTACAGGGGACAAGGAACACCGGGGAGCTGTTTTTT. Protein sequence: CASSLQGTRNTGELFF. The chain combines TRBV7-3 with TRBJ2-2; D is perhaps TRBD1 (6 bases). CDR3 size: 16 residues. The germline gives CDR1 SGHTA, CDR2 FQGTGA. The ends were cut back, 2 bases at V and 1 base at J, with 11 bases in the middle.

This clone occurred once. The rearrangement links TRBV6-5 to TRBJ2-1, with TRBD2 matching 10 bases. The trim removed 0 bases at V and 6 bases at J, leaving 5 bases unmatched. The CDR3 runs 16 residues. Looked up from germline, CDR1 is MNHEY and CDR2 is SVGAGI. CDR3 sequence: CASSYSRTSGTNEQFF. The CDR3 DNA reads as TGTGCCAGCAGTTACTCTAGGACTAGCGGTACCAATGAGCAGTTCTTC.

The gene calls are TRBV19 and TRBJ2-1; 16 bases fit TRBD2. With V trimmed by 6 bases and J by 12 bases, 5 bases remained unmatched. This CDR3 region has 14 residues. The germline gives CDR1 LNHDA, CDR2 SQIVND (reference sequence). CDR3 DNA sequence: TGTGCCAGTAGCGGGACTAGCGGGGGGGCTGGGCAGTTCTTC. This codes for CASSGTSGGAGQFF.

This chain uses TRBV5-6 with TRBJ2-7; D is perhaps TRBD1 (6 bases). The V gene's germline CDR1 is SGHDT and CDR2 YYEEEE. CDR3 size: 16 residues. The V gene lost 6 bases and the J gene lost 3 bases, with 22 bases spanning the gap. Written as DNA, the CDR3 is TGTGCCAGCACAATCACCGGGCTAACGGGACACTACGAGCAGTACTTC. Protein: CASTITGLTGHYEQYF.

The chain uses TRBV5-1 and TRBJ2-3; 12 bases agree with TRBD2. The CDR3 sequence is 18 residues long. Losses at the gene ends were 2 bases for V and 4 bases for J; bases not matched to a gene: 11. The germline V gene encodes CDR1 SGHRS and CDR2 YFSETQ. This chain's CDR3 is CASSFIGATSGGADTQYF. CDR3 nucleotides: TGCGCCAGCAGCTTTATCGGGGCGACTAGCGGGGGTGCAGATACGCAGTATTTT. Full variable domain (rest looked up from reference TRBV5-1 and TRBJ2-3): KAGVTQTPRYLIKTRGQQVTLSCSPISGHRSVSWYQQTPGQGLQFLFEYFSETQRNKGNFPGRFSGRQFSNSRSEMNVSTLELGDSALYLCASSFIGATSGGADTQYFGPGTRLTVL.

V is TRBV6-6 and J is TRBJ1-4; D gene uncertain. Germline V gene data show CDR1 as MNHNY and CDR2 as SVGAGI (reference sequence). This CDR3 region has 13 residues. Trimming cost V 10 bases and J 8 bases, with 17 bases left between them. This CDR3 is CATRNTLGEKLFF. CDR3 nucleotide sequence: TGTGCCACCAGGAACACTTTAGGAGAAAAACTGTTTTTT.

This clone came up a few times. The genes are TRBV7-2 and TRBJ1-2; TRBD1 is a possible D gene (5 bases). CDR3 length: 16 amino acids. Trimming took 5 bases from V and 4 from J, leaving 20 bases between them. Germline loops: CDR1 SGHTA, CDR2 FQGNSA. The DNA for the CDR3 is TGTGCCAGCAGCCCCGCCGTTGGGGCAGGAGGCTATGGCTACACCTTC. Translated: CASSPAVGAGGYGYTF. The whole variable domain, remainder taken from reference TRBV7-2 and TRBJ1-2, is GAGVSQSPSNKVTEKGKDVELRCDPISGHTALYWYRQSLGQGLEFLIYFQGNSAPDKSGLPSDRFSAERTGGSVSTLTIQRTQQEDSAVYLCASSPAVGAGGYGYTFGSGTRLTVV.

The chain links TRBV6-1 to TRBJ2-2; D tentatively fits TRBD1 or TRBD2 (5 bases each). Germline CDR1 reads MNHNS; CDR2 reads SASEGT. This CDR3 comprises 15 residues. Trimming left V 4 bases short and J 2 bases short, with 11 bases between. The CDR3 region has the DNA TGTGCCAGCAGTGCCGGGACGGTAAACACCGGGGAGCTGTTTTTT. Its protein product is CASSAGTVNTGELFF.

The chain is built from TRBV7-7 and TRBJ2-7, with D perhaps TRBD1 (6 bases). V lost 6 bases to trimming and J lost 4 bases, with 7 bases between them. The CDR3 extends over 11 amino acids. The germline V gene encodes CDR1 SSHAT and CDR2 FNYEAQ (reference sequence). CDR3 protein: CASRTGYEQYF. CDR3 nucleotides: TGTGCCAGCAGGACAGGTTACGAGCAGTACTTC.

This clone showed up just once. J is TRBJ2-1 and V is TRBV7-9, with D perhaps TRBD2 (6 bases). Germline CDR1 SEHNR, CDR2 FQNEAQ (reference sequence). CDR3 size: 16 residues. V was pared by 5 bases and J by 8 bases, with 22 bases between. DNA of the CDR3: TGTGCCAGCAGCCCCCCGTGGAGGGCCACTGGGGATGAGCAGTTCTTC. Translated, it gives CASSPPWRATGDEQFF. Using reference TRBV7-9 and TRBJ2-1 for the parts outside the CDR3, the full variable domain is DTGVSQNPRHKITKRGQNVTFRCDPISEHNRLYWYRQTLGQGPEFLTYFQNEAQLEKSRLLSDRFSAERPKGSFSTLEIQRTEQGDSAMYLCASSPPWRATGDEQFFGPGTRLTVL.

The J gene is TRBJ1-3, the V gene TRBV4-1; D not certain. This CDR3 has 15 amino acids. Germline V gene sequence: CDR1 MGHRA, CDR2 YSYEKL. The V end lost 4 bases, the J end lost 0 bases, and 10 bases lay between the germline ends. The CDR3 reads CASSPPGNSGNTIYF. CDR3 coding DNA: TGCGCCAGCAGCCCGCCGGGGAACTCTGGAAACACCATATATTTT.

This clone occurred a few times. The chain has TRBV6-4 and TRBJ2-5, with TRBD2 matching 12 bases. The V and J ends lost 6 bases and 1 base, in that order; junction bases with no gene match: 3. Germline V gene lookup returns CDR1 MRHNA and CDR2 SNTAGT. The CDR3 is made up of 15 amino acids. The CDR3 nucleotides read TGTGCCAGCAGCCGACTAGCGGGAGCCCAAGAGACCCAGTACTTC. It yields the protein CASSRLAGAQETQYF.